This T cell receptor beta chain was recorded in a study of molecular identifiers for immune sequencing clone quantification (dated by TCRdb to the late 2010s). Some background on the complete study: For a replicate experiment, RNA from roughly 20,000 or 100,000 naive CD8 T cells was divided into five aliquots, of which four were sequenced. This methods study used CD8 T cells to benchmark TCR RNA copy counting and molecular-identifier clustering-based TCR repertoire sequencing (MIDCIRS). Beyond this particular receptor, the publication reports: A single cell's worth of spiked-in Jurkat TCR RNA was reported detectable even among around 1 million naive CD8 T cells. In CMV-specific effector cells, over 97% of molecules were held by clones above 20 RNA copies, whereas under 1% of molecules were held by such clones in naive cells. Modeling indicated about three TCR RNA copies recovered per cell, compared with 9.5 to 10 by digital PCR, which implies a capture efficiency of around 31%. Spiked-in Jurkat TCR RNA (approximately 10 copies' worth), which is not part of the donor repertoire, was contained in the naive libraries. When barcode sub-clustering was omitted, TCR diversity was inflated by chimeric consensus sequences, with chimeras reaching as high as 47%. Highly expanded clone sizes could be underestimated if identical TCR molecules share a barcode.

For this clonotype: The antigen this receptor binds is unknown. No base qualities exist here, and no much larger clone lies one base off it.

CDR1 and CDR2, per the germline V gene, are SGHNT and YENEEA. The CDR3 runs 13 residues from the cysteine to the phenylalanine. The entry retains the CDR3 DNA only, 39 bases that are in frame from base 1. Trimming takes 2 bases from V and 2 bases from J, and the germline ends sit 7 bases apart. Libraries of naive CD8 T cells were built from anywhere between about 19,000 and 1,100,000 sorted cells, with 10%, 30% or 50% of the purified RNA used. Naive CD8 T cells were FACS-sorted as CD8+CD4-CCR7+CD45RA+ on a BD FACSAria II into RLT Plus buffer. To test detection sensitivity, Jurkat RNA equivalent to under 12 TCR copies was spiked into samples of about 20,000-1,100,000 naive CD8 T cells. CD8 T cells were enriched with RosetteSep CD8+ T Cell Enrichment Cocktail and Ficoll-Paque, followed by ACK red cell lysis. The library was generated by PCR. The listed sequencing device is Illumina HiSeq 4000. Bulk TCR libraries were prepared as previously described, using TCR primers listed in Table S5. The Qiagen AllPrep DNA/RNA kit was used to purify total RNA. Reads from multiple sequencing runs of the same library were pooled before analysis. The paper's processing steps were these. Reads were retained only if the reads had an exact TCR constant sequence, and the retained reads were trimmed to 150 nt and grouped according to their 12-nt molecular barcodes. Reads within each barcode group were sub-clustered using a 15% Levenshtein threshold, and quality-weighted consensus sequences were constructed for each RNA molecule. Non-functional sequences were filtered out, along with any lower-count sequence sitting one edit away from another sequence. On the basis of fitting two negative binomial distributions, barcode sub-clusters with fewer than 20% of the maximum read count were discarded. The public reads were reprocessed in TCRdb via fastp at Q25 and MiXCR, keeping in-frame beta chains. Each record represents a unique CDR3 protein, reported with the most common genes and DNA among its rows. Here the V and J calls rest on TCRdb's processing, not on the authors' analysis. Within this sample are about 320,000 distinct CDR3 sequences, with about a fifth of them counted one time only. The ten largest account for approximately 0.8% of the sample.

The specimen was naive CD8+ T cells from blood, with Jurkat cell RNA spiked in. Read against the paper, the sample's cell subset or site label means: FACS-sorted CD8+CD4-CCR7+CD45RA+ naive T cells. The chain links TRBV11-3 with TRBJ2-7; the D gene assignment is ambiguous. The source is a human donor in good health. Some libraries in this study had Jurkat cell RNA spiked in. The CDR3 region: CASSLTQAYEQYF. At the DNA level, the sequence is TGTGCCAGCAGCTTAACACAAGCCTACGAGCAGTACTTC.